The 22 T cell receptor beta chains in this list originate from one sample, sequenced in a study of blood T cell repertoires in COVID-19. Assay used: immunoSEQ multiplex PCR; TCRdb lists only in-frame clones, some missing. The table lists 350,000 to 400,000 clones, roughly 90% of them singletons, with roughly 0.97% in the top ten. Specimen: PBMCs or T cells enriched from blood (not recorded which). The origin of the receptors is a woman aged 25 to 39 with acute COVID-19.

This chain links TRBV5-6 with TRBJ1-6; the match to TRBD1 covers 9 bases. The V segment lost 1 base and the J segment 8 bases; nucleotides outside the gene matches: 4. The CDR3 sequence is 15 residues long. Germline V gene sequence: CDR1 SGHDT, CDR2 YYEEEE. The chain's CDR3 is CASSLRGQGHSPLHF. CDR3 nucleotide sequence: TGTGCCAGCAGCTTGCGCGGACAGGGGCATTCACCCCTCCACTTT.

The J gene is TRBJ2-5, the V gene TRBV6-4; the match to TRBD2 covers 7 bases. Trimming took 2 bases from V and 3 from J; bases not matched to a gene: 6. The CDR3 length is 15 residues. Looked up from germline, CDR1 is MRHNA and CDR2 is SNTAGT. The DNA for the CDR3 is TGTGCCAGCAGTGACCGGGGGGAGCAGAAAGAGACCCAGTACTTC. It specifies CASSDRGEQKETQYF.

This clone was seen a handful of times. This chain joins TRBV21-1 and TRBJ1-6; the listed D gene, TRBD1, was not tested against the DNA. TRBV21-1 is a known pseudogene. This CDR3 has 15 residues. The CDR3 spells CASSSPGHRDSPLHF. The DNA of the CDR3 is TGTGCCAGCAGCAGTCCGGGACACAGGGATTCACCCCTCCACTTT.

This sequence joins TRBV11-2 and TRBJ1-4; 9 positions match TRBD1. This CDR3 spans 15 amino acids. Germline trimming cut 5 bases from V and 8 bases from J; bases unmatched to any gene: 9. Germline CDR1 SGHAT, CDR2 FQNNGV. In DNA form, the CDR3 reads TGTGCCAGCAGCGGGGGGACAGGGCGGGGAGAAAAACTGTTTTTT. Translating gives CASSGGTGRGEKLFF.

V and J are TRBV15 and TRBJ2-2; 11 bases map to TRBD2. The CDR3 sequence is 15 residues long. The V gene's germline CDR1 is LNHNV and CDR2 YYDKDF (reference sequence). V was clipped by 3 bases and J by 7 bases; unmatched bases: 4. The CDR3 here is CATSRGLAALGELFF. For the CDR3, the DNA is TGTGCCACCAGCAGGGGACTAGCGGCGCTCGGGGAGCTGTTTTTT.

The chain joins TRBV12-3 or TRBV12-4 to TRBJ1-5; D gene uncertain. Trimming took 4 bases from V and 7 from J, leaving 11 bases between them. The CDR3 sequence is 13 residues long. The CDR3 sequence is CASSWGEEQPQHF. The DNA for the CDR3 is TGTGCCAGCAGTTGGGGAGAAGAGCAGCCCCAGCATTTT.

For this clone: Other DNA sequences in the sample encode the same CDR3. The genes are TRBV7-9 and TRBJ1-4; TRBD1 is a possible D gene (5 bases). V lost 5 bases, J lost 5 bases, and 12 bases lay in between. This CDR3 contains 14 residues. Germline V gene sequence: CDR1 SEHNR, CDR2 FQNEAQ (reference sequence). CDR3 in amino acids: CASSLGGGNEKLFF. In DNA, the CDR3 is TGTGCCAGCAGCCTCGGGGGAGGGAATGAAAAACTGTTTTTT. Filled out from reference TRBV7-9 and TRBJ1-4, the complete variable domain reads DTGVSQNPRHKITKRGQNVTFRCDPISEHNRLYWYRQTLGQGPEFLTYFQNEAQLEKSRLLSDRFSAERPKGSFSTLEIQRTEQGDSAMYLCASSLGGGNEKLFFGSGTQLSVL.

CDR3 sequence (DNA): TGTGCCAGCAGTTACCTCAACCAGGGCGAGCAGTACTTC. It yields the protein CASSYLNQGEQYF. V usage is TRBV6-2 or TRBV6-3 and J usage is TRBJ2-7, with D perhaps matching TRBD1 (5 bases). V lost 2 bases to trimming and J lost 6 bases, with 11 bases between them. The length of the CDR3 is 13 residues. Germline V gives CDR1 MNHEY, CDR2 SVGEGT.

V and J are TRBV10-3 and TRBJ2-7, with 7 bases matching TRBD1. The junction had 8 bases not matched to a gene; V was cut back by 11 bases and J by 4 bases. The germline V gene has CDR1 ENHRY and CDR2 SYGVKD. The CDR3 contains 12 residues. CDR3 sequence (DNA): TGTGCCTCCCAGACAGGGCAGTACGAGCAGTACTTC. Residues: CASQTGQYEQYF.

CDR3 bases: TGTGCCAGCGGCTGGTATGGGACAGGGTACGGAAAACTGTTTTTT. This encodes CASGWYGTGYGKLFF. The rearrangement joins TRBV6-4 to TRBJ1-4, with TRBD1 matching over 9 bases. There are 15 residues in the CDR3. The V gene's germline CDR1 is MRHNA and CDR2 SNTAGT. V dropped 8 bases and J dropped 10; count of bases not matched to a gene: 14.

The chain combines TRBV18 with TRBJ2-7; D remains ambiguous. This CDR3 contains 14 residues. V gave up 2 bases and J gave up 2 bases, with 10 bases separating them. Germline V gene data show CDR1 as KGHSH and CDR2 as LQKENI. The CDR3 sequence is CASSPSAGTYEQYF. The DNA for the CDR3 is TGTGCCAGCTCACCATCCGCAGGAACCTACGAGCAGTACTTC.

This chain uses TRBV2 with TRBJ1-5; tentatively, D is TRBD1 (5 bases). The CDR3 extends over 15 amino acids. Germline V CDR1 and CDR2: SNHLY, FYNNEI. Trimming cost V 6 bases and J 0 bases, with 12 bases left between them. In DNA form, the CDR3 reads TGTGCCAGCAGCCAGGACACATATAGCAATCAGCCCCAGCATTTT. This gives the protein CASSQDTYSNQPQHF. Using reference TRBV2 and TRBJ1-5 for the parts outside the CDR3, the full variable domain is EPEVTQTPSHQVTQMGQEVILRCVPISNHLYFYWYRQILGQKVEFLVSFYNNEISEKSEIFDDQFSVERPDGSNFTLKIRSTKLEDSAMYFCASSQDTYSNQPQHFGDGTRLSIL.

This rearrangement joins TRBV27 to TRBJ1-3, with D maybe TRBD1 (5 bases). There are 13 residues in the CDR3. The V gene lost 6 bases and the J gene lost 3 bases, with 9 bases spanning the gap. Germline CDR1 is MNHEY and CDR2 is SMNVEV (reference sequence). The CDR3 nucleotides read TGTGCCAGCAGGACCCAGGGTGGAAACACCATATATTTT. This translates into CASRTQGGNTIYF.

The chain links TRBV5-1 to TRBJ1-1; no firm D call. This CDR3 comprises 14 residues. CDR1 and CDR2 from the germline V gene are SGHRS and YFSETQ. V was clipped by 2 bases and J by 4 bases, with 12 bases between them. Here the CDR3 reads CASSFGAEFTEAFF. As DNA, the CDR3 is TGCGCCAGCAGCTTTGGTGCAGAATTCACTGAAGCTTTCTTT.

V is TRBV12-1 and J is TRBJ2-1; the DNA was not compared with TRBD1, the D call given in the table. TRBV12-1 corresponds to a pseudogene. The CDR3 consists of 11 residues. The CDR3 sequence is CASVTVNEQFF. The DNA for the CDR3 is TGTGCCAGCGTGACAGTCAATGAGCAGTTCTTC.

This rearrangement joins TRBV2 to TRBJ1-3, with 8 bases fitting TRBD1. This CDR3 spans 17 amino acids. From germline, CDR1 is SNHLY and CDR2 FYNNEI. V shed 2 bases, J shed 5 bases, and the junction held 11 bases outside the gene matches. The CDR3 nucleotides are TGTGCCAGCAGTGAATTGGGGACGGCAGGGGGCAGAAACACCATATATTTT. Translating gives CASSELGTAGGRNTIYF.

The rearrangement joins TRBV19 to TRBJ1-1, with D tentatively TRBD1 (6 bases). The CDR3 covers 14 residues. CDR1 is LNHDA, CDR2 SQIVND, per germline (reference sequence). V was clipped by 1 base and J by 5 bases, with 11 bases between them. The CDR3 protein is CASSIGQGRTEAFF. The CDR3 DNA reads as TGTGCCAGTAGTATAGGGCAGGGGAGAACTGAAGCTTTCTTT.

This chain connects TRBV7-3 to TRBJ1-1; D not resolved. The V end was cut by 1 base, the J end by 3 bases, with 12 bases between. CDR3 length equals 15 residues. In germline, CDR1 is SGHTA, CDR2 FQGTGA. CDR3 bases: TGTGCCAGCAGCTTAAGGGCTGTGCCGGACACTGAAGCTTTCTTT. This encodes CASSLRAVPDTEAFF.

This chain connects TRBV5-6 to TRBJ2-4; tentative D call: TRBD1 (5 bases). Per the germline V gene, CDR1 is SGHDT and CDR2 is YYEEEE. This CDR3 has 15 residues. V was cut by 4 bases and J by 1 base, with 12 bases left in between. CDR3 sequence: CASSPRQLAKNIQYF. The CDR3 region has the DNA TGTGCCAGCAGCCCCCGACAGCTGGCCAAAAACATTCAGTACTTC. Variable domain in full (rest from reference TRBV5-6 and TRBJ2-4): DAGVTQSPTHLIKTRGQQVTLRCSPKSGHDTVSWYQQALGQGPQFIFQYYEEEERQRGNFPDRFSGHQFPNYSSELNVNALLLGDSALYLCASSPRQLAKNIQYFGAGTRLSVL.

The J gene is TRBJ1-5, the V gene TRBV21-1; TRBD1 reflects the table's D call only, with no check against the DNA. TRBV21-1 is assigned pseudogene status. The CDR3 is 14 amino acids. The DNA of the CDR3 is TGTGCCATCAATAACAGGGACCTCTATCAGCCCCAGCATTTT. Protein sequence: CAINNRDLYQPQHF.

For this clone: The sample has other DNA sequences that encode this CDR3 too. V is TRBV5-6 and J is TRBJ1-2; 8 bases fit TRBD1. The length of the CDR3 is 13 residues. Trimming cost V 4 bases and J 2 bases; bases outside gene matches: 1. The germline V gene encodes CDR1 SGHDT and CDR2 YYEEEE. CDR3 region: CASSGTGNYGYTF. The CDR3, as DNA: TGTGCCAGCAGCGGGACAGGCAACTATGGCTACACCTTC. The full variable domain, its missing parts supplied by reference TRBV5-6 and TRBJ1-2, is DAGVTQSPTHLIKTRGQQVTLRCSPKSGHDTVSWYQQALGQGPQFIFQYYEEEERQRGNFPDRFSGHQFPNYSSELNVNALLLGDSALYLCASSGTGNYGYTFGSGTRLTVV.

This clone was detected only a few times. The chain carries TRBV9 and TRBJ1-5; 9 bases agree with TRBD1. Germline CDR1 reads SGDLS; CDR2 reads YYNGEE. This CDR3 has 15 amino acids. V lost 3 bases to trimming and J lost 5 bases; unmatched junction nucleotides: 6. Here the CDR3 DNA reads TGTGCCAGCAGCGCCACAGGGGGCACCGATCAGCCCCAGCATTTT. It codes for CASSATGGTDQPQHF.